The source of this TCR beta chain is a study of graft-versus-host responses after intestinal transplantation. Study findings and constraints: GvH clones occurred in recipient marrow; some first appeared in ileum or blood.

Clones were sequenced by immunoSEQ multiplex PCR, and TCRdb holds only the in-frame ones, with some missing. Among some 77,000 clones listed, about 90% were seen once. Comment on this clone: Its antigen is currently unknown.

The CDR3 sequence is 14 residues long. The V and J ends lost 3 bases and 9 bases, in that order; junction bases with no gene match: 4. Germline V gives CDR1 SGHRS, CDR2 YFSETQ. The receptor was isolated from a human patient who received an intestinal transplant, so some T cells may come from the graft donor. The input for sequencing was PBMCs, taken 98 days after intestinal transplantation. The chain has TRBV5-1 and TRBJ2-1; 12 bases agree with TRBD1. The CDR3 sequence: CASSSGQGASEQFF. The DNA of the CDR3 is TGCGCCAGCAGCTCGGGACAGGGGGCGAGTGAGCAGTTCTTC.